The source of this T cell receptor beta chain is a study of T cell responses to AZD1222 COVID-19 vaccine. Findings of the study overall: At baseline, seropositivity was found in only 6 or 7 AZD1222 recipients. Clonal diversity was possibly underestimated, and white British individuals and females predominated among donors.

Germline V CDR1 and CDR2: SGHRS, YFSETQ. The CDR3 has 14 residues. The ends were cut back, 1 base at V and 5 bases at J, with 10 bases in the middle. Method: immunoSEQ multiplex PCR; TCRdb's copy keeps in-frame clones and lacks some. Here the sample spans about 70,000 clones, about 85% being singletons. Second-dose schedules of about 4 or about 12 weeks were combined. Turning to this clone: The antigen remains undetermined.

The sequence came from an adult who received the AZD1222 COVID-19 vaccine. Material: peripheral blood, obtained 28 days after the second AZD1222 dose. The chain joins TRBV5-1 to TRBJ2-1; D is possibly TRBD2 (6 bases). CDR3 loop: CASSLLVADNEQFF. The CDR3 nucleotides are TGCGCCAGCAGCTTGTTGGTAGCGGACAATGAGCAGTTCTTC.